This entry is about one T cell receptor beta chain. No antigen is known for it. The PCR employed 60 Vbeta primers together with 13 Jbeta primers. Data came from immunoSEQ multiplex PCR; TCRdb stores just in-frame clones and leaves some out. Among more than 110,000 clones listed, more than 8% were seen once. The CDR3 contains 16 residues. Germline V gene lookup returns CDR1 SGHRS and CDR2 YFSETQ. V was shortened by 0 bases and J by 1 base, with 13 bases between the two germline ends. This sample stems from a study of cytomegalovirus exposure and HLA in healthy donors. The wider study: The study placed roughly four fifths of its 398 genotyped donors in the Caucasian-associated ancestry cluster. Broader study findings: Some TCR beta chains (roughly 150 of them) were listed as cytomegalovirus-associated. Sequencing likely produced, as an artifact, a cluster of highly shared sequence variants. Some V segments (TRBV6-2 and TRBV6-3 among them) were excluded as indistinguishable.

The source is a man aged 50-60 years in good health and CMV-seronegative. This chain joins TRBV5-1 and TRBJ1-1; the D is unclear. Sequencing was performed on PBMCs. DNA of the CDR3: TGCGCCAGCAGCTTGGCGGGAATAAGCAGGAACACTGAAGCTTTCTTT. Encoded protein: CASSLAGISRNTEAFF.